These 30 T cell receptor beta chains were sequenced from one sample in a study of OX40 agonist ivuxolimab in advanced cancers. The table came from immunoSEQ multiplex PCR; TCRdb's copy has only in-frame clones and leaves some out. The table records about 69,000 clones, approximately 93% of them present only once. Sequencing was performed on CD4+ or CD8+ T cells sorted from blood, taken in a trial of the OX40 agonist ivuxolimab. The source of these receptors is an adult with an advanced solid tumor such as melanoma, head and neck, liver or kidney cancer.

This chain uses TRBV30 with TRBJ1-5; a possible D gene is TRBD1 (5 bases). There are 12 residues in the CDR3. The germline V and J ends were trimmed by 8 bases and 6 bases, with 14 bases remaining between them. CDR1 GTSNPN and CDR2 SVGIG come from the germline V gene (reference sequence). The CDR3 DNA reads TGTGCCGGGGGGAGTGATGGTCAGCCCCAGCATTTT. Amino acid sequence: CAGGSDGQPQHF. The full variable domain, with the rest looked up from reference TRBV30 and TRBJ1-5, is SQTIHQWPATLVQPVGSPLSLECTVEGTSNPNLYWYRQAAGRGLQLLFYSVGIGQISSEVPQNLSASRPQDRQFILSSKKLLLSDSGFYLCAGGSDGQPQHFGDGTRLSIL.

The genes are TRBV12-5 and TRBJ2-2; the D gene could be TRBD1 or TRBD2 (5 bases each). The length of the CDR3 is 15 residues. The V gene's germline CDR1 is LGHNT and CDR2 FRNRAP. The V and J ends lost 4 bases and 5 bases respectively, with 14 bases between them. The CDR3 region is CASGWDGPGTGELFF. As DNA, the CDR3 is TGTGCTAGTGGTTGGGACGGGCCTGGGACCGGGGAGCTGTTTTTT.

The rearrangement links TRBV5-1 to TRBJ1-4, with D maybe TRBD1 (5 bases). Germline V gene data show CDR1 as SGHRS and CDR2 as YFSETQ. The CDR3 runs 18 residues. Trimming pared 3 bases from V and 2 bases from J, leaving 20 bases between. The CDR3 sequence is CASSYSTTTGDTNEKLFF. CDR3 nucleotide sequence: TGCGCCAGCAGCTACTCAACAACAACAGGAGACACTAATGAAAAACTGTTTTTT.

The V and J genes are TRBV5-4 and TRBJ1-1; D is uncertain. The CDR3 has 13 amino acids. CDR1 SGHNT and CDR2 YYREEE come from the germline V gene (reference sequence). Trimming left V 3 bases short and J 9 bases short, with 15 bases between. DNA for the CDR3: TGTGCCAGCAGCTCACCCGACCACCTTCAAGCTTTCTTT. Its translation is CASSSPDHLQAFF.

The chain links TRBV4-1 to TRBJ1-5; no reliable D call. The V and J ends lost 3 bases and 6 bases respectively, with 9 bases between them. Germline-derived CDR1 and CDR2 are MGHRA and YSYEKL. The length of the CDR3 is 13 residues. This CDR3 is CASSQGLRQPQHF. The CDR3 DNA reads as TGCGCCAGCAGCCAGGGTCTCCGTCAGCCCCAGCATTTT.

The DNA for the CDR3 is TGTGCCAGCAGCCGTCAGGCGAACACCGGGGAGCTGTTTTTT. This gives the protein CASSRQANTGELFF. V usage is TRBV9 and J usage is TRBJ2-2; D call uncertain. There are 14 residues in the CDR3. The V gene lost 4 bases and the J gene lost 0 bases, with 7 bases spanning the gap. Per germline, CDR1 SGDLS and CDR2 YYNGEE. The full variable domain, completed using reference TRBV9 and TRBJ2-2, is DSGVTQTPKHLITATGQRVTLRCSPRSGDLSVYWYQQSLDQGLQFLIQYYNGEERAKGNILERFSAQQFPDLHSELNLSSLELGDSALYFCASSRQANTGELFFGEGSRLTVL.

V gene TRBV2 combines with J gene TRBJ1-2; D gene unclear. In germline, CDR1 is SNHLY, CDR2 FYNNEI. Trimming shortened V by 0 bases and J by 12 bases, and 11 bases separated the two germline ends. There are 12 residues in the CDR3. Written as DNA, the CDR3 is TGTGCCAGCAGTGAAGCGTCCCGGCGCCACACCTTC. Amino acids: CASSEASRRHTF.

The chain employs TRBV11-2 and TRBJ2-3; D remains unclear. The CDR3 has 14 residues. V lost 7 bases and J lost 4, with 15 bases in between. Germline CDR1 and CDR2: SGHAT and FQNNGV. Here the CDR3 DNA reads TGTGCCAGCACCAGCTTCTCCCAATCAGATACGCAGTATTTT. As protein: CASTSFSQSDTQYF.

V and J are TRBV5-1 and TRBJ2-2, with 8 bases aligning to TRBD1. V gave up 3 bases and J gave up 5 bases; unmatched junction bases: 9. Germline CDR1 is SGHRS and CDR2 is YFSETQ. There are 16 residues in the CDR3. The CDR3, as DNA: TGCGCCAGCAGCTCTACGGACAGGGATCGTACCGGGGAGCTGTTTTTT. It translates to CASSSTDRDRTGELFF.

The gene calls are TRBV12-5 and TRBJ2-7; D unresolved. V lost 3 bases and J 6 bases, leaving 9 bases between the germline ends. This CDR3 is 12 amino acids long. Germline CDR1 LGHNT, CDR2 FRNRAP. The CDR3: CASGFSTGEQYF. CDR3 in DNA: TGTGCTAGTGGTTTTAGTACTGGCGAGCAGTACTTC.

The chain uses TRBV10-2 and TRBJ1-2, with TRBD1 identical over 7 bases. This CDR3 region has 13 residues. Germline values: CDR1 WSHSY, CDR2 SAAADI. Trimming took 6 bases from V and 5 from J; bases not matched to a gene: 6. CDR3: CASSSGDRYGYTF. CDR3 bases: TGCGCCAGCAGCTCGGGGGACAGATATGGCTACACCTTC.

This CDR3 is CASSQTAGITDTQYF. The DNA of the CDR3 is TGTGCCAGCAGCCAGACAGCGGGAATTACAGATACGCAGTATTTT. The chain employs TRBV7-9 and TRBJ2-3; 7 bases match TRBD2. Germline CDR1 is SEHNR and CDR2 is FQNEAQ (reference sequence). This CDR3 comprises 15 residues. After removal of 5 bases from V and 3 bases from J, the junction contained 8 bases not matched to a gene.

This clone appeared a single time. The chain is built from TRBV9 and TRBJ2-2; weak D call: TRBD1 (6 bases). The CDR3 length is 15 residues. Germline V CDR1 and CDR2: SGDLS, YYNGEE. Trimming removed 4 bases at V and 4 bases at J, with 14 bases between. The chain's CDR3 is CASSFPSRGTGELFF. The CDR3, as DNA: TGTGCCAGCAGCTTTCCCTCCAGGGGCACCGGGGAGCTGTTTTTT.

The genes are TRBV6-6 and TRBJ1-2; 7 bases line up with TRBD1. CDR1 and CDR2 (germline): MNHNY, SVGAGI (reference sequence). The CDR3 covers 14 residues. With 6 bases clipped from V and 2 bases from J, the junction kept 6 bases outside the gene matches. The CDR3, as DNA: TGTGCCAGCAGGGTGGGAGGGGGCAACTATGGCTACACCTTC. It specifies CASRVGGGNYGYTF.

The chain is built from TRBV19 and TRBJ2-3; D is possibly TRBD2 (5 bases). Trimming pared 10 bases from V and 7 bases from J, leaving 21 bases between. In germline, CDR1 is LNHDA, CDR2 SQIVND (reference sequence). There are 14 residues in the CDR3. The CDR3 sequence: CATSGTPEGNTQYF. The CDR3 coding sequence is TGTGCCACCTCGGGCACACCAGAGGGAAATACGCAGTATTTT. The variable domain in full, with the rest retrieved from reference TRBV19 and TRBJ2-3, is DGGITQSPKYLFRKEGQNVTLSCEQNLNHDAMYWYRQDPGQGLRLIYYSQIVNDFQKGDIAEGYSVSREKKESFPLTVTSAQKNPTAFYLCATSGTPEGNTQYFGPGTRLTVL.

This chain connects TRBV5-1 to TRBJ1-2; TRBD1 matches at 7 bases. CDR3 length equals 14 residues. V shed 5 bases and J 8 bases; nucleotides not matched to a gene: 12. The germline CDR1 and CDR2 sequences are SGHRS and YFSETQ. The CDR3 loop reads CASRPDREGRGYTF. The CDR3 nucleotides read TGCGCCAGCAGACCAGACAGGGAAGGGCGAGGCTACACCTTC.

This chain connects TRBV5-1 to TRBJ1-4; D possibly corresponds to TRBD1 (6 bases). CDR1 and CDR2 (germline): SGHRS, YFSETQ. The CDR3 has 15 amino acids. The germline V and J ends were trimmed by 2 bases and 2 bases, with 10 bases remaining between them. The CDR3 region has the DNA TGCGCCAGCAGCTTACAGGGTTCCACTAATGAAAAACTGTTTTTT. Translation gives CASSLQGSTNEKLFF. Filled out from reference TRBV5-1 and TRBJ1-4, the complete variable domain reads KAGVTQTPRYLIKTRGQQVTLSCSPISGHRSVSWYQQTPGQGLQFLFEYFSETQRNKGNFPGRFSGRQFSNSRSEMNVSTLELGDSALYLCASSLQGSTNEKLFFGSGTQLSVL.

The J gene is TRBJ1-2, the V gene TRBV19; maybe TRBD1 (6 bases). CDR3 length: 16 residues. Germline V lookup: CDR1 LNHDA, CDR2 SQIVND (reference sequence). V lost 7 bases and J lost 5, with 23 bases in between. This CDR3 reads CASTAVGFTGLYGYTF. The CDR3 region has the DNA TGTGCCAGTACCGCCGTGGGATTCACAGGGTTATATGGCTACACCTTC.

V is TRBV6-5 and J is TRBJ2-5; D call uncertain. This CDR3 has 15 amino acids. Trimming took 5 bases from V and 2 from J, leaving 15 bases between them. Germline loops: CDR1 MNHEY, CDR2 SVGAGI. CDR3 nucleotide sequence: TGTGCCAGCAGTCCCTCGCACGGAGATCAAGAGACCCAGTACTTC. This codes for CASSPSHGDQETQYF.

J is TRBJ2-5 and V is TRBV15; D is undetermined. Trimming took off 0 bases at V and 1 base at J, with 9 bases between the two ends. The CDR3 loop spans 15 amino acids. The V gene's germline CDR1 is LNHNV and CDR2 YYDKDF (reference sequence). CDR3 in DNA: TGTGCCACCAGCAGAGAGACGGAAAGCCAAGAGACCCAGTACTTC. Translated: CATSRETESQETQYF.

This clone was counted a single time. The gene calls are TRBV7-6 and TRBJ1-5; a possible D gene is TRBD1 (5 bases). Per germline, CDR1 SGHVS and CDR2 FNYEAQ. This CDR3 has 15 amino acids. Deletions cut 1 base from V and 7 bases from J, with 14 bases between. The DNA of the CDR3 is TGTGCCAGCAGCTTAGAGGCAGGGTCTGGACAGCCCCAGCATTTT. This encodes CASSLEAGSGQPQHF.

The rearrangement links TRBV6-6 to TRBJ1-3; 8 nucleotides align to TRBD1. Germline-derived CDR1 and CDR2 are MNHNY and SVGAGI (reference sequence). Germline trimming cut 6 bases from V and 2 bases from J; bases unmatched to any gene: 3. The CDR3 covers 14 residues. The CDR3 here is CASSQGAPGNTIYF. CDR3 in DNA: TGTGCCAGCAGCCAGGGGGCACCTGGAAACACCATATATTTT.

This clone was counted a single time. This sequence joins TRBV7-8 and TRBJ1-2, with 7 bases matching TRBD1. Germline trimming cut 5 bases from V and 6 bases from J; bases unmatched to any gene: 9. CDR1 is SGHVS and CDR2 is FQNEAQ in the germline V gene. The CDR3 runs to 14 residues. This chain's CDR3 is CASSTDRENHGYTF. The CDR3 DNA follows: TGTGCCAGCAGCACTGACAGGGAAAACCATGGCTACACCTTC.

The CDR3 region is CASQTGVNRLNQPQHF. The CDR3, as DNA: TGTGCCAGCCAAACGGGGGTTAACAGGCTCAATCAGCCCCAGCATTTT. The rearrangement links TRBV19 to TRBJ1-5; perhaps TRBD1 as D (5 bases). The V and J ends lost 9 bases and 3 bases respectively, with 21 bases between them. This CDR3 contains 16 residues. The germline gives CDR1 LNHDA, CDR2 SQIVND (reference sequence).

V and J are TRBV27 and TRBJ2-3; 12 positions agree with TRBD2. The CDR3 length is 16 residues. V was pared by 6 bases and J by 2 bases, with 6 bases of the junction left unmatched. Germline CDR1 is MNHEY and CDR2 is SMNVEV (reference sequence). The CDR3 region has the DNA TGTGCCAGCAGACTAGCGGGAGGTTTTGCCACAGATACGCAGTATTTT. Its translation is CASRLAGGFATDTQYF.

The chain recombines TRBV19 with TRBJ1-5, with D possibly matching TRBD1 (5 bases). The CDR3 length is 14 residues. V was shortened by 4 bases and J by 4 bases, with 11 bases between the two germline ends. Germline loops: CDR1 LNHDA, CDR2 SQIVND (reference sequence). The CDR3 DNA reads TGTGCCAGTAGTAGTACAGGTTCGAATCAGCCCCAGCATTTT. Translating it yields CASSSTGSNQPQHF. Combining the CDR3 with reference TRBV19 and TRBJ1-5 gives the whole variable domain DGGITQSPKYLFRKEGQNVTLSCEQNLNHDAMYWYRQDPGQGLRLIYYSQIVNDFQKGDIAEGYSVSREKKESFPLTVTSAQKNPTAFYLCASSSTGSNQPQHFGDGTRLSIL.

The chain joins TRBV5-1 to TRBJ2-2; 11 bases agree with TRBD2. From germline, CDR1 is SGHRS and CDR2 YFSETQ. This CDR3 comprises 17 residues. Trimming removed 4 bases from V and 4 bases from J; junction bases left unmatched: 9. CDR3 nucleotide sequence: TGCGCCAGCAGCCTCGGGGGACTAGCGGATCTCACCGGGGAGCTGTTTTTT. It translates to CASSLGGLADLTGELFF.

This chain links TRBV7-9 with TRBJ1-1; D is undetermined. Trimming removed 1 base at V and 0 bases at J, with 15 bases between. Germline V gene sequence: CDR1 SEHNR, CDR2 FQNEAQ (reference sequence). The CDR3 has 17 residues. The CDR3 is CASSLDARPNLNTEAFF. For the CDR3, the DNA is TGTGCCAGCAGCTTAGATGCTAGGCCCAATCTGAACACTGAAGCTTTCTTT.

The chain employs TRBV19 and TRBJ1-5, with 8 bases identical to TRBD1. The CDR3 runs 16 residues. Germline V gene lookup returns CDR1 LNHDA and CDR2 SQIVND (reference sequence). The V segment lost 7 bases and the J segment 1 base; nucleotides outside the gene matches: 9. In DNA, the CDR3 is TGTGCCAGTACCCACCCGACAGGGGTGAGCAATCAGCCCCAGCATTTT. Translation: CASTHPTGVSNQPQHF.

This rearrangement joins TRBV19 to TRBJ2-1; TRBD1 aligns across 8 bases. Germline trimming cut 4 bases from V and 3 bases from J; bases unmatched to any gene: 8. This CDR3 has 16 amino acids. Germline V gene data show CDR1 as LNHDA and CDR2 as SQIVND (reference sequence). CDR3 sequence: CASSTRQGSGYNEQFF. The CDR3 nucleotides are TGTGCCAGTAGTACGAGACAGGGGAGTGGCTACAATGAGCAGTTCTTC. Looking up the rest from reference TRBV19 and TRBJ2-1 gives the full variable domain: DGGITQSPKYLFRKEGQNVTLSCEQNLNHDAMYWYRQDPGQGLRLIYYSQIVNDFQKGDIAEGYSVSREKKESFPLTVTSAQKNPTAFYLCASSTRQGSGYNEQFFGPGTRLTVL.